The T cell receptor beta chain described here comes from a study of T cells in Graves' hyperthyroidism and ophthalmopathy. The study based diagnoses on clinical symptoms, serum thyroxine and TRAb, thyroid ultrasound and orbital computed tomography. RNA transcripts gave rise to amplified TCR beta CDR3 regions. Researchers ran a first-round RT-PCR on the TCR CDR3 using the HTBI primer set. Via MiXCR, TCRdb re-called the multiplex PCR reads, giving one row per CDR3 protein. Found here are tens of thousands of distinct CDR3 sequences, approximately 50% of them singletons; the top ten hold under 35%. Looked up from germline, CDR1 is LNHNV and CDR2 is YYDKDF (reference sequence). With 4 bases removed from V and 9 bases from J, the gap between germline ends came to 9 bases. The CDR3 length is 12 residues.

The chain links TRBV15 to TRBJ2-2, with D maybe TRBD2 (5 bases). This TCR was sampled from a man younger than 35 with Graves' hyperthyroidism. The sample consisted of peripheral blood or thyroid tissue (not recorded which). CDR3 sequence reads: CATSTEDRELFF. CDR3 DNA: TGTGCCACCAGCACGGAGGACCGGGAGCTGTTTTTT.